One TCR beta chain is described in this entry. In the source study's methods: Reference gene primer amplification in the assay estimated nucleated cell counts. The assay was immunoSEQ multiplex PCR, and TCRdb's table has in-frame clones only and misses some. V, J and clone size are taken as reported in that table, and D and trimming were inferred from the DNA itself. The sample has some 130,000 clones, around 76% seen once. Per germline, CDR1 MGHRA and CDR2 YSYEKL. CDR3 size: 20 residues. V was clipped by 0 bases and J by 4 bases; unmatched bases: 17. The data stem from a study of blood T cell repertoires in COVID-19. At the level of the study: Collection of acute and convalescent COVID-19 samples took place in the United States, Italy and Spain. PBMCs, B-cell-depleted T cells, or T cells were the source of the cDNA or gDNA that made up the material.

This chain links TRBV4-1 with TRBJ2-2, with 7 positions matching TRBD1. Sequencing was done on a sample of peripheral blood. This sequence was found in an elderly man with acute or convalescent COVID-19. CDR3 sequence: CASSQEDWGQKRVSTGELFF. CDR3 nucleotide sequence: TGCGCCAGCAGCCAAGAAGATTGGGGACAGAAGAGGGTATCCACCGGGGAGCTGTTTTTT.